These 10 T cell receptor beta chains came from one sample sequenced in a study of shared clonotypes between healthy human individuals. TCRdb keeps only in-frame clones here, not all; method: immunoSEQ multiplex PCR. Of 2,500,000 or so clones in the sample, over 85% are singletons; the top ten hold approximately 0.37%. What was sequenced was naive CD4+ T cells from PBMCs. Indicated subset: CD45RA+ positively selected. These receptors all stem from a man in his late teens or twenties in good health. Some clones in this sample may be carry-over from other donors' samples.

This chain joins TRBV11-2 and TRBJ1-2, with a tentative D call TRBD1 (5 bases). The CDR3 extends over 15 amino acids. Germline loops: CDR1 SGHAT, CDR2 FQNNGV. Trimming left V 0 bases short and J 8 bases short, with 16 bases between. CDR3 residues: CASSLDRKGPGGYTF. DNA of the CDR3: TGTGCCAGCAGCTTAGATCGGAAGGGGCCCGGGGGCTACACCTTC.

This clone appeared a single time. The V call is TRBV2, the J call TRBJ2-1; D not certain. V dropped 4 bases and J dropped 7 bases, with 11 bases sitting between them. CDR1 and CDR2 (germline): SNHLY, FYNNEI. The CDR3 covers 13 residues. The CDR3 DNA reads as TGTGCCAGCAGTGGTTCGGAATGGAATGAGCAGTTCTTC. Amino acids: CASSGSEWNEQFF. The complete variable domain, with remaining parts taken from reference TRBV2 and TRBJ2-1, reads EPEVTQTPSHQVTQMGQEVILRCVPISNHLYFYWYRQILGQKVEFLVSFYNNEISEKSEIFDDQFSVERPDGSNFTLKIRSTKLEDSAMYFCASSGSEWNEQFFGPGTRLTVL.

Points on this clone: The sample carries other DNA sequences with the same CDR3. The rearrangement joins TRBV28 to TRBJ1-5, with 10 bases lining up with TRBD1. Germline CDR1 MDHEN, CDR2 SYDVKM. The CDR3 extends over 15 amino acids. With 6 bases clipped from V and 2 bases from J, the junction kept 4 bases outside the gene matches. DNA for the CDR3: TGTGCCAGCAGCTCCGGGACAGGGGGCAATCAGCCCCAGCATTTT. Its translation: CASSSGTGGNQPQHF.

The rearrangement uses TRBV5-1 and TRBJ2-3; D is unclear. There are 16 residues in the CDR3. The germline V gene encodes CDR1 SGHRS and CDR2 YFSETQ. V shed 3 bases and J shed 4 bases, with 18 bases lying between them. CDR3 protein: CASSSPAPSRADTQYF. CDR3 DNA: TGCGCCAGCAGCTCCCCTGCTCCATCAAGAGCAGATACGCAGTATTTT.

The chain couples TRBV6-5 to TRBJ2-3, with 8 bases matching TRBD2. CDR1 is MNHEY, CDR2 SVGAGI, per germline. J lost 4 bases, V lost 7 bases, and 10 bases had no gene match. CDR3 size: 15 residues. The CDR3 bases are TGTGCCAGCACCAACGCCGGGAGGGATTCAGATACGCAGTATTTT. It is translated as CASTNAGRDSDTQYF.

The chain has TRBV19 and TRBJ1-1; D unresolved. The CDR3 covers 13 residues. The germline V gene encodes CDR1 LNHDA and CDR2 SQIVND (reference sequence). Trimming removed 5 bases at V and 8 bases at J, with 15 bases between. CDR3: CASSFSVRAEAFF. As DNA, the CDR3 is TGTGCCAGTAGTTTCTCTGTGAGGGCCGAAGCTTTCTTT.

Note on this clone: This same CDR3 is encoded by further DNA sequences in the sample. This rearrangement joins TRBV28 to TRBJ2-7; TRBD1 aligns across 9 bases. The germline V gene has CDR1 MDHEN and CDR2 SYDVKM. Unmatched junction bases numbered 8, after V lost 5 bases and J lost 0 bases. The CDR3 spans 16 residues. Here the CDR3 reads CASSPGGDRASYEQYF. The CDR3 DNA reads as TGTGCCAGCAGTCCTGGTGGGGACAGGGCCTCCTACGAGCAGTACTTC.

J is TRBJ2-2 and V is TRBV5-1; D is perhaps TRBD1 (5 bases). The CDR3 length is 16 residues. Germline CDR1 SGHRS, CDR2 YFSETQ. V dropped 5 bases and J dropped 1 base, with 15 bases sitting between them. CDR3: CASSSQGLGNTGELFF. CDR3 sequence (DNA): TGCGCCAGCAGTTCTCAGGGTTTGGGGAACACCGGGGAGCTGTTTTTT.

The genes are TRBV9 and TRBJ2-3; D gene unclear. V shed 0 bases and J shed 11 bases, with 19 bases lying between them. Per the germline V gene, CDR1 is SGDLS and CDR2 is YYNGEE. This CDR3 has 15 amino acids. The CDR3 bases are TGTGCCAGCAGCGTAGGAATCGATGAGGTATCGCAGCAGTATTTT. Its protein product is CASSVGIDEVSQQYF.

The rearrangement links TRBV19 to TRBJ1-3, with unresolved D. Trimming left V 3 bases short and J 0 bases short, with 15 bases between. CDR1 is LNHDA, CDR2 SQIVND, per germline (reference sequence). CDR3 size: 17 residues. The CDR3 reads CASSMPQAGYSGNTIYF. In nucleotides, the CDR3 is TGTGCCAGTAGTATGCCTCAGGCAGGCTACTCTGGAAACACCATATATTTT.